The TCR beta chain described here comes from a study of cytomegalovirus exposure and HLA in healthy donors. V shed 4 bases and J 5 bases; nucleotides not matched to a gene: 5. This CDR3 spans 15 amino acids. CDR1 is SGHTA, CDR2 FQGNSA, per germline. PCR involved 60 Vbeta and 13 Jbeta primers. Profiling relied on immunoSEQ multiplex PCR, and the TCRdb table lists in-frame clones only, not all of them. The data hold roughly 100,000 clones, with approximately 80% observed a single time. Source material: PBMCs. The rearrangement links TRBV7-2 to TRBJ2-3; 11 bases fit TRBD2. The source is a male donor in good health and CMV-seropositive. The CDR3 loop reads CASSSSGGRKDTQYF. The CDR3 coding sequence is TGTGCCAGCAGCTCTAGCGGGGGGCGGAAAGATACGCAGTATTTT.